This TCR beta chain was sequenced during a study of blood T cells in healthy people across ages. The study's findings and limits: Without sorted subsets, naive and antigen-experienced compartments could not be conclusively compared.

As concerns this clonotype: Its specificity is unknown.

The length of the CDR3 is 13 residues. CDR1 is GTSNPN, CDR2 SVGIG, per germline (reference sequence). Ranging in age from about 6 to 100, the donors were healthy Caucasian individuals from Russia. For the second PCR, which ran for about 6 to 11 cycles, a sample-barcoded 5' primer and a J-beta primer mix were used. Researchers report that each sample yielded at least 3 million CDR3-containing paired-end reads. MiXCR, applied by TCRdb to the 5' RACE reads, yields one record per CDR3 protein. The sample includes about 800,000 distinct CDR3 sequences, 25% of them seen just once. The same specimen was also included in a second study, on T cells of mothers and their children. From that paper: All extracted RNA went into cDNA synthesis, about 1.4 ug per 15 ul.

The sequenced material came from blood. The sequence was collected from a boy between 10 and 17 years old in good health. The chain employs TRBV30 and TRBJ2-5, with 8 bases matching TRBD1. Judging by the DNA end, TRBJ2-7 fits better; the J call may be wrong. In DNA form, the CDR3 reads TGTGCCTGGAATCCGGACAGGGAACACGAGCAGTACTTC. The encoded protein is CAWNPDREHEQYF.